The clone carrying this T cell receptor beta chain was recorded at least ten times. The sample belongs to a study of spatial heterogeneity in lung cancer. Study in general: There were, on average, more than 8.5 raw-read appearances for each unique TCR and UMI combination.

TCRdb redid the calling of the 5' RACE reads with MiXCR, one entry per CDR3 protein. Of more than 1,500 distinct CDR3 sequences detected, 15% to 20% appear once; the ten largest clones hold about 42%. This sample's time point: sample taken at primary tumor resection. From tumor, nontumor lung or frozen PBMC, whole RNA was taken unsorted for sequencing. The specimen comprised PBMCs, sampled at surgery. This clonotype was sampled from a male donor with early-stage non-small cell lung cancer.

For the CDR3, the DNA is TGCAGCGTTGTACCTGGACAGGGGTATGGCTACACCTTC. Translated, it gives CSVVPGQGYGYTF. The rearrangement joins TRBV29-1 to TRBJ1-2; 9 positions match TRBD1. With 4 bases clipped from V and 5 bases from J, the junction kept 5 bases outside the gene matches. The CDR3 has 13 residues. Germline CDR1 SQVTM, CDR2 ANQGSEA.